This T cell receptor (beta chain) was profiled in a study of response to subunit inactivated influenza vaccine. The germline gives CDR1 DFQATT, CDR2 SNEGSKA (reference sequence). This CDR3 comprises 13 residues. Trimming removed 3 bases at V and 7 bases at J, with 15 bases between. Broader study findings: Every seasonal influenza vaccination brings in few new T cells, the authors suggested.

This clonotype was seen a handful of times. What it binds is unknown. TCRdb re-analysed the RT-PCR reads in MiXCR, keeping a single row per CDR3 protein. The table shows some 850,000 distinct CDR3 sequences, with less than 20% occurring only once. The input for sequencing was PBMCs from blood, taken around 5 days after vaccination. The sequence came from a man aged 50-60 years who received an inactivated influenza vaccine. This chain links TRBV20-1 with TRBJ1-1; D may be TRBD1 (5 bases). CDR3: CSARAGLLIEAFF. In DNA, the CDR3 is TGCAGTGCTAGGGCAGGGCTTCTGATTGAAGCTTTCTTT.